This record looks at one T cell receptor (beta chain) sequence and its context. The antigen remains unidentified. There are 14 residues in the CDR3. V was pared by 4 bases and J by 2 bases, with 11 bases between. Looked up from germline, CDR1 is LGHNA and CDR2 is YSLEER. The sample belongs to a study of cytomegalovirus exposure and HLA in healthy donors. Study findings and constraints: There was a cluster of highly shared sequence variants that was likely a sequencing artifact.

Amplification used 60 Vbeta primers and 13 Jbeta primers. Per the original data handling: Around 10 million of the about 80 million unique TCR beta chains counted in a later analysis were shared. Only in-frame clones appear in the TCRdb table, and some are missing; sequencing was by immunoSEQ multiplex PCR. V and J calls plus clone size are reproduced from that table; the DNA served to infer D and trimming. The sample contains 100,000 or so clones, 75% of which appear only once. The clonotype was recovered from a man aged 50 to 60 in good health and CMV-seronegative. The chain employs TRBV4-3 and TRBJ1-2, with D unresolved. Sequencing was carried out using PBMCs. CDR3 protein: CASSPRQANYGYTF. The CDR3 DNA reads TGCGCCAGCAGCCCCCGACAAGCAAACTATGGCTACACCTTC.